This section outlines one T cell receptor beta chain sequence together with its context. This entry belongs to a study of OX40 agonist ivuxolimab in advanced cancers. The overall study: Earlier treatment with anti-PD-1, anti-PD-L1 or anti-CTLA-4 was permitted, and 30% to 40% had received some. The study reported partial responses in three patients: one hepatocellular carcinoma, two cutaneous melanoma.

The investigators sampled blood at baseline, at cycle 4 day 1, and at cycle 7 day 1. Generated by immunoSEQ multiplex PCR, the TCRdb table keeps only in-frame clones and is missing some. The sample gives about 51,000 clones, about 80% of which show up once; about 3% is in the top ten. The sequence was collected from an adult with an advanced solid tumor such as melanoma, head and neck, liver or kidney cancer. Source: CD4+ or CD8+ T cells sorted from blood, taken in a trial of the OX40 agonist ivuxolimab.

CDR3 loop: CASSPGQGGTEAFF. DNA for the CDR3: TGCGCCAGCAGCCCTGGACAGGGTGGGACTGAAGCTTTCTTT. The V gene is TRBV5-1, the J gene TRBJ1-1; 8 bases align to TRBD1. Germline V gene lookup returns CDR1 SGHRS and CDR2 YFSETQ. There are 14 residues in the CDR3. V trimming: 4 bases; J trimming: 5 bases; junction bases outside the gene matches: 7.